This T cell receptor beta chain was captured in a study of blood T cell repertoires in COVID-19. In the study overall: Donors in the United States, Italy and Spain gave samples during acute or convalescent COVID-19.

Trimming took off 4 bases at V and 6 bases at J, with 17 bases between the two ends. From germline, CDR1 is MNHNY and CDR2 SVGAGI (reference sequence). This CDR3 is built from 15 residues. Per the original data handling: Reference gene primer amplification in the assay estimated nucleated cell counts. Assay: immunoSEQ multiplex PCR; the TCRdb copy retains only in-frame clones and omits some. That table is the source of V, J and clone size, and D and trimming were worked out from the DNA. Of about 120,000 clones listed, roughly 80% are singletons. This receptor was identified in a human donor in a cohort sampled during active COVID-19. The chain couples TRBV6-6 to TRBJ2-3, with D perhaps matching TRBD2 (6 bases). The sample was peripheral blood. The CDR3 sequence: CASSSVGTGADTQYF. The DNA of the CDR3 is TGTGCCAGCAGTTCCGTGGGGACGGGAGCGGATACGCAGTATTTT.